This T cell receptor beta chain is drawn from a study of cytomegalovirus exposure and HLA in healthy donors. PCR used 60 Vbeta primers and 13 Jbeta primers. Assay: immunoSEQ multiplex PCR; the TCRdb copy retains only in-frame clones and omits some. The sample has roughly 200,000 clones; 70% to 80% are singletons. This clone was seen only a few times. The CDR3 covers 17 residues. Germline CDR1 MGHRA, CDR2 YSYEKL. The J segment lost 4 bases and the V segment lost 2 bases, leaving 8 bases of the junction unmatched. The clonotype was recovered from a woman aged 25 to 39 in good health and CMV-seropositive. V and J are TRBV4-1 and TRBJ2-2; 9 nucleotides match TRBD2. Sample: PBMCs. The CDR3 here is CASSQTRGLAFTGELFF. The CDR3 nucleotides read TGCGCCAGCAGCCAAACCCGGGGACTAGCTTTCACCGGGGAGCTGTTTTTT.